A single T cell receptor (beta chain) is shown here with its context. This record belongs to a study of blood T cell repertoires in COVID-19. As handled by the study authors: Estimation of nucleated cell counts was performed using reference gene primer amplification. Some clones are missing from TCRdb's copy, which holds only in-frame ones; the method was immunoSEQ multiplex PCR. The V and J calls and clone size are taken from that table; D and trimming were inferred from the DNA. The sample shows about 160,000 clones, under 90% of them seen only once. The study drew participants aged about 18 to 89 years from some 24 US areas. The germline V gene has CDR1 SQVTM and CDR2 ANQGSEA. The CDR3 covers 13 residues. V was clipped by 3 bases and J by 5 bases, with 12 bases between them.

The source of this sequence is a man aged 60-69 years who had recovered from COVID-19. The chain couples TRBV29-1 to TRBJ2-3; the D gene is possibly TRBD2 (5 bases). The specimen was PBMCs or T cells enriched from blood (not recorded which). This CDR3 is CSVDLQRRDTQYF. The CDR3 bases are TGCAGCGTTGATCTCCAGCGGAGAGATACGCAGTATTTT.